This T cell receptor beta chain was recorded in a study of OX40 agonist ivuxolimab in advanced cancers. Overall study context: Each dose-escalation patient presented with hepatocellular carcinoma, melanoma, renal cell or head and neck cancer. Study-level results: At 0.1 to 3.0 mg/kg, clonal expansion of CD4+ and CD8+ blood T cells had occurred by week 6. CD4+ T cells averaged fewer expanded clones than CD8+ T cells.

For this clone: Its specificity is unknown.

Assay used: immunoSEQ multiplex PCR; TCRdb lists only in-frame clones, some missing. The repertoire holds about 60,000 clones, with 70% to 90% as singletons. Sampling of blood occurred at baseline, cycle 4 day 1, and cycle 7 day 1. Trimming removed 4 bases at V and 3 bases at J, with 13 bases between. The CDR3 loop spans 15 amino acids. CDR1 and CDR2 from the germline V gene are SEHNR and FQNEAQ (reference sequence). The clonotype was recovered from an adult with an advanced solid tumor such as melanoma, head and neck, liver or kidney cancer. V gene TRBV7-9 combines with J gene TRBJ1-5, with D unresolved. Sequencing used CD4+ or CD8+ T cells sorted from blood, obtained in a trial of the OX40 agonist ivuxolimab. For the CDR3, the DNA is TGTGCCAGCAGCTCTACACAGCGTCCCAATCAGCCCCAGCATTTT. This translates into CASSSTQRPNQPQHF.